These 22 T cell receptor beta chains originate from one sample sequenced in a study of metastatic and nonmetastatic thyroid tumors. TCRdb redid the clone calls on the PCR reads using MiXCR. The sample holds some 17,000 clones, roughly 26% seen once. No treatment had been given to any patient before thyroid surgery. Sequencing was performed on tumor tissue. The receptors derive from a female donor with papillary thyroid cancer or a benign thyroid nodule (not recorded which). Some clones in this sample may be carry-over from other donors' samples.

This clone was detected a few times. This rearrangement joins TRBV7-9 to TRBJ2-4; D is undetermined. The germline CDR1 and CDR2 sequences are SEHNR and FQNEAQ (reference sequence). There are 14 residues in the CDR3. Trimming stripped 4 bases from V and 4 bases from J, with 11 bases between. CDR3 coding DNA: TGTGCCAGCAGCTCCTGGACCGGGAAAAACATTCAGTACTTC. Translating it yields CASSSWTGKNIQYF. The variable domain in full, with the rest retrieved from reference TRBV7-9 and TRBJ2-4, is DTGVSQNPRHKITKRGQNVTFRCDPISEHNRLYWYRQTLGQGPEFLTYFQNEAQLEKSRLLSDRFSAERPKGSFSTLEIQRTEQGDSAMYLCASSSWTGKNIQYFGAGTRLSVL.

This chain uses TRBV4-2 with TRBJ1-3; TRBD1 matches 7 bases. Unmatched junction bases numbered 8, after V lost 0 bases and J lost 0 bases. The germline gives CDR1 LGHNA, CDR2 YNFKEQ. The CDR3 has 18 amino acids. This chain's CDR3 is CASSQERDSGHSGNTIYF. In DNA, the CDR3 is TGTGCCAGCAGCCAAGAACGGGACAGCGGGCACTCTGGAAACACCATATATTTT.

This chain connects TRBV2 to TRBJ2-7; D uncertain. CDR1 is SNHLY and CDR2 is FYNNEI in the germline V gene. The CDR3 is 16 amino acids. The germline V and J ends were trimmed by 1 base and 1 base, with 14 bases remaining between them. The CDR3 coding sequence is TGTGCCAGCAGTGAAGATGGTAGGGCCGGATCCTACGAGCAGTACTTC. Residues: CASSEDGRAGSYEQYF.

In this sample, this clone turned up a few times. The chain has TRBV20-1 and TRBJ1-6; D might be TRBD1 (6 bases). The CDR3 consists of 13 residues. V lost 7 bases and J 7 bases, leaving 14 bases between the germline ends. Germline loops: CDR1 DFQATT, CDR2 SNEGSKA (reference sequence). The CDR3: CSVRGTANSPLHF. The CDR3 DNA reads as TGCAGTGTAAGGGGGACTGCAAATTCACCCCTCCACTTT.

The chain carries TRBV19 and TRBJ2-5; the D gene is possibly TRBD1 (6 bases). CDR3 length: 16 residues. Germline V gene data show CDR1 as LNHDA and CDR2 as SQIVND (reference sequence). V was trimmed by 3 bases and J by 4 bases, leaving 18 bases between them. CDR3 sequence: CASSIVLGHSRETQYF. CDR3 DNA sequence: TGTGCCAGTAGTATCGTGCTGGGACACTCTAGAGAGACCCAGTACTTC.

The chain is built from TRBV6-1 and TRBJ1-2, with 9 bases identical to TRBD1. V trimming: 7 bases; J trimming: 2 bases; junction bases outside the gene matches: 2. CDR1 and CDR2 (germline): MNHNS, SASEGT. The CDR3 length is 13 residues. The CDR3 reads CASIGQGNYGYTF. The CDR3 region has the DNA TGTGCCAGCATAGGACAGGGGAACTATGGCTACACCTTC.

The chain carries TRBV20-1 and TRBJ1-4; TRBD1 is a possible D gene (6 bases). With 2 bases removed from V and 3 bases from J, the gap between germline ends came to 16 bases. The CDR3 has 16 amino acids. CDR1 DFQATT and CDR2 SNEGSKA come from the germline V gene (reference sequence). The CDR3 region has the DNA TGCAGTGCTAGACTACAGGGTGGTTGGGCTAATGAAAAACTGTTTTTT. This sequence encodes CSARLQGGWANEKLFF.

The chain employs TRBV18 and TRBJ1-1; D remains unclear. The ends were cut back, 2 bases at V and 1 base at J, with 8 bases in the middle. The germline CDR1 and CDR2 sequences are KGHSH and LQKENI. CDR3 length: 14 amino acids. The CDR3: CASSPTTQNTEAFF. The CDR3 bases are TGTGCCAGCTCACCAACTACACAGAACACTGAAGCTTTCTTT.

This clone was seen at least ten times. The sample carries other DNA sequences with the same CDR3. The chain joins TRBV2 to TRBJ1-1, with no clear D. Germline CDR1 reads SNHLY; CDR2 reads FYNNEI. This CDR3 is built from 13 residues. V lost 4 bases and J 4 bases, leaving 10 bases between the germline ends. CDR3 loop: CASSVSVFTEAFF. The CDR3 DNA follows: TGTGCCAGCAGTGTAAGTGTTTTCACTGAAGCTTTCTTT.

V usage is TRBV20-1 and J usage is TRBJ2-2, with TRBD2 matching 8 bases. Germline values: CDR1 DFQATT, CDR2 SNEGSKA (reference sequence). V dropped 3 bases and J dropped 4; count of bases not matched to a gene: 1. The length of the CDR3 is 13 residues. The chain's CDR3 is CSASGGATGELFF. The CDR3 DNA is TGCAGTGCTAGCGGGGGGGCCACCGGGGAGCTGTTTTTT.

The V call is TRBV6-6, the J call TRBJ2-3; D gene unclear. V lost 5 bases to trimming and J lost 1 base, with 19 bases between them. The CDR3 sequence is 17 residues long. Germline assignment: CDR1 MNHNY and CDR2 SVGAGI (reference sequence). The CDR3 DNA follows: TGTGCCAGCAGTCCCCCCGATGGGCGGACCGGCACAGATACGCAGTATTTT. Its translation is CASSPPDGRTGTDTQYF.

This clone was seen a handful of times. This chain joins TRBV12-5 and TRBJ2-2; possibly TRBD2 for D (6 bases). Germline lookup yields CDR1 LGHNT and CDR2 FRNRAP. The CDR3 contains 14 residues. Trimming took 5 bases from V and 4 from J, leaving 11 bases between them. CDR3 sequence: CASGLGGTTGELFF. The CDR3 nucleotides are TGTGCTAGTGGTCTGGGGGGAACCACCGGGGAGCTGTTTTTT. The complete variable domain, with remaining parts taken from reference TRBV12-5 and TRBJ2-2, reads DARVTQTPRHKVTEMGQEVTMRCQPILGHNTVFWYRQTMMQGLELLAYFRNRAPLDDSGMPKDRFSAEMPDATLATLKIQPSEPRDSAVYFCASGLGGTTGELFFGEGSRLTVL.

By its share, this clone is medium-sized (0.01 to 0.1%). The chain uses TRBV19 and TRBJ1-5; D remains ambiguous. Trimming pared 11 bases from V and 6 bases from J, leaving 17 bases between. The CDR3 length is 13 residues. Germline values: CDR1 LNHDA, CDR2 SQIVND (reference sequence). For the CDR3, the DNA is TGTGCCTCAAGCGAGGGTCGGGGTCAGCCCCAGCATTTT. Encoded protein: CASSEGRGQPQHF.

This clone was detected a few times. J is TRBJ2-1 and V is TRBV6-2 or TRBV6-3; possible D gene TRBD2, 7 bases. V shed 7 bases and J shed 7 bases, with 20 bases lying between them. This CDR3 spans 15 amino acids. Germline lookup yields CDR1 MNHEY and CDR2 SVGEGT. The CDR3 spells CASIAWRGGENEQFF. The DNA for the CDR3 is TGTGCCAGCATAGCCTGGAGGGGGGGGGAAAATGAGCAGTTCTTC.

This clone came up a few times. The rearrangement links TRBV19 to TRBJ2-7; D may be TRBD1 (5 bases). V shed 5 bases and J shed 6 bases, with 17 bases lying between them. CDR1 LNHDA and CDR2 SQIVND come from the germline V gene (reference sequence). This CDR3 is built from 14 residues. The CDR3 spells CASSAGAAGSEQYF. DNA for the CDR3: TGTGCCAGTAGTGCTGGGGCCGCCGGAAGCGAGCAGTACTTC. The full variable domain, with the rest looked up from reference TRBV19 and TRBJ2-7, is DGGITQSPKYLFRKEGQNVTLSCEQNLNHDAMYWYRQDPGQGLRLIYYSQIVNDFQKGDIAEGYSVSREKKESFPLTVTSAQKNPTAFYLCASSAGAAGSEQYFGPGTRLTVT.

Only a few counts were recorded for this clone. The rearrangement uses TRBV5-1 and TRBJ2-2; 9 bases match TRBD2. Germline values: CDR1 SGHRS, CDR2 YFSETQ. This CDR3 spans 16 amino acids. Trimming removed 0 bases from V and 7 bases from J; junction bases left unmatched: 7. The DNA of the CDR3 is TGCGCCAGCAGCTTGGGGTCTAGCGGGGAGATCGGGGAGCTGTTTTTT. Translated: CASSLGSSGEIGELFF.

This clone was observed a few times. This chain links TRBV2 with TRBJ2-1; D may be TRBD2 (6 bases). This CDR3 spans 12 amino acids. The germline V gene has CDR1 SNHLY and CDR2 FYNNEI. V shed 11 bases and J shed 9 bases, with 17 bases lying between them. Here the CDR3 reads CALRSTSLEQFF. The CDR3, as DNA: TGTGCCCTTAGATCGACTAGTCTTGAGCAGTTCTTC.

The V gene is TRBV6-2 or TRBV6-3, the J gene TRBJ1-1; D gene unclear. Germline values: CDR1 MNHEY, CDR2 SVGEGT. The length of the CDR3 is 13 residues. V shed 0 bases and J shed 5 bases, with 7 bases lying between them. The DNA of the CDR3 is TGTGCCAGCAGTTACTCGAAATGGACTGAAGCTTTCTTT. Translated, it gives CASSYSKWTEAFF.

V is TRBV19 and J is TRBJ2-1; no clear D gene. CDR3 length: 13 residues. V lost 3 bases and J 9 bases, leaving 12 bases between the germline ends. Germline assignment: CDR1 LNHDA and CDR2 SQIVND (reference sequence). The CDR3 here is CASSIVPGGEQFF. The CDR3 DNA sequence: TGTGCCAGTAGTATCGTCCCTGGTGGTGAGCAGTTCTTC.

This clone was seen a handful of times. Other nucleotide sequences from this sample produce the same CDR3. The rearrangement links TRBV28 to TRBJ1-2; no definite D call. There are 15 residues in the CDR3. CDR1 and CDR2 (germline): MDHEN, SYDVKM. V was clipped by 4 bases and J by 1 base, with 13 bases between them. CDR3 coding DNA: TGTGCCAGCAGTTCCAATGACGGAATTAACTATGGCTACACCTTC. Translation gives CASSSNDGINYGYTF.

By share, this clone ranks as medium-sized. The V and J genes are TRBV12-3 or TRBV12-4 and TRBJ2-5; 9 bases are shared with TRBD1. V dropped 4 bases and J dropped 4; count of bases not matched to a gene: 1. The CDR3 contains 13 residues. CDR3 nucleotide sequence: TGTGCCAGCAGTTCGGGACAGGGAGAGACCCAGTACTTC. Translating gives CASSSGQGETQYF.

This clone was observed a handful of times. V usage is TRBV28 and J usage is TRBJ2-7; TRBD2 matches 9 bases. The CDR3 spans 15 residues. V lost 9 bases, J lost 4 bases, and 13 bases stayed unmatched. Germline V gives CDR1 MDHEN, CDR2 SYDVKM. The CDR3 loop is CASFTTFSGSYEQYF. The CDR3 coding sequence is TGTGCCAGTTTCACTACTTTTAGCGGGAGTTACGAGCAGTACTTC.